This T cell receptor (beta chain) is drawn from a study of OX40 agonist ivuxolimab in advanced cancers. About the research overall: Patients were treated with ivuxolimab, an agonistic anti-OX40 (CD134) antibody. Participants averaged roughly 60 years of age (range roughly 23 to 79) and were about 85% male.

Study observations and caveats: CD4+ and CD8+ T cells in blood underwent clonal expansion by week 6 at 0.1 to 3.0 mg/kg.

The CDR3 has 17 amino acids. Germline V gene lookup returns CDR1 SGHAT and CDR2 FQNNGV. After removal of 5 bases from V and 0 bases from J, the junction contained 4 bases not matched to a gene. Researchers took blood at baseline, on cycle 4 day 1, and on cycle 7 day 1. Worth noting for this clone: Its antigen is currently unknown.

Measured with immunoSEQ multiplex PCR; TCRdb has only the in-frame clones, and not every one. Of around 84,000 clones in the sample, approximately 93% are singletons; the top ten hold 11%. The TCR was taken from an adult with an advanced solid tumor such as melanoma, head and neck, liver or kidney cancer. The source was CD4+ or CD8+ T cells sorted from blood, collected in a trial of the OX40 agonist ivuxolimab. The chain uses TRBV11-2 and TRBJ2-1, with TRBD2 matching over 13 bases. CDR3 protein: CASSPRTSGSSYNEQFF. In DNA form, the CDR3 reads TGTGCCAGCAGCCCTCGGACTAGCGGGAGCTCCTACAATGAGCAGTTCTTC.